These 19 T cell receptor beta chains share one sample of origin, sequenced in a study of cytomegalovirus exposure and HLA in healthy donors. Both 60 Vbeta primers and 13 Jbeta primers went into the PCR. Method: immunoSEQ multiplex PCR; TCRdb's copy keeps in-frame clones and lacks some. The data show approximately 150,000 clones, approximately 80% seen once. Sequencing was done on a sample of PBMCs. These receptors were obtained from a woman between 40 and 55 years old in good health and CMV-seronegative.

The gene calls are TRBV28 and TRBJ2-5; possibly TRBD2 for D (6 bases). This CDR3 contains 16 residues. V lost 2 bases and J 6 bases, leaving 19 bases between the germline ends. CDR1 and CDR2 from the germline V gene are MDHEN and SYDVKM. The CDR3 spells CASSLTQRSGVKTQYF. The CDR3 coding sequence is TGTGCCAGCAGTTTAACCCAGAGATCGGGGGTGAAGACCCAGTACTTC.

In the case of this clone: A junction boundary mismatches the germline segment, possibly from a read error. This chain uses TRBV6-1 with TRBJ1-3; D is unclear. CDR3 length: 13 residues. CDR1 is MNHNS, CDR2 SASEGT, per germline. The CDR3 nucleotides are TGTGCCAGCAATATCGTCCGGGGAAACACCATACATTTT. Its protein product is CASNIVRGNTIHF.

This clone was seen once. The CDR3 reads CASSLEDRAREQYF. The CDR3 region has the DNA TGTGCCAGCAGCTTGGAGGACAGGGCTCGCGAGCAGTACTTC. V usage is TRBV5-8 and J usage is TRBJ2-7, with 8 bases aligning to TRBD1. This CDR3 spans 14 amino acids. V lost 0 bases, J lost 6 bases, and 5 bases stayed unmatched. CDR1 is SGHTS and CDR2 is YDEGEE in the germline V gene.

For this clone: The junction shows a germline mismatch at one end, possibly a read error. The same CDR3 arises from other DNA sequences in this sample as well. This chain connects TRBV6-1 to TRBJ1-4, with D maybe TRBD1 (5 bases). Germline CDR1 is MNHNS and CDR2 is SASEGT. The CDR3 extends over 15 amino acids. The CDR3 spells CASSEQGSTNEKLFF. In DNA form, the CDR3 reads TGTGCCAGCAGTGAACAGGGTTCAACCAATGAAAAACTGTTTTTT.

In regard to this clone: Other DNA sequences in the sample encode the same CDR3. The chain employs TRBV7-2 and TRBJ1-5, with a possible D match to TRBD1 (5 bases). With 3 bases removed from V and 7 bases from J, the gap between germline ends came to 10 bases. The CDR3 runs 13 residues. Germline values: CDR1 SGHTA, CDR2 FQGNSA. This CDR3 reads CASSFRGNQPQHF. The CDR3 DNA reads TGTGCCAGCAGCTTCCGGGGGAACCAGCCCCAGCATTTT.

The CDR3 nucleotides read TGTGCCAGCAGGGACAGGCCCACTTGTAGGGGAGTGGAGACCCAGTACTTC. It encodes CASRDRPTCRGVETQYF. This chain joins TRBV21-1 and TRBJ2-5; the table's D call of TRBD1 was not tested on the DNA. TRBV21-1 is marked as a pseudogene. CDR3 size: 17 residues.

The CDR3 sequence: CASTKRGTRPTLTYEQYF. The CDR3, as DNA: TGTGCCAGCACTAAAAGGGGGACTAGACCAACCCTTACCTACGAGCAGTACTTC. This chain links TRBV28 with TRBJ2-7; 8 positions match TRBD2. CDR1 and CDR2 from the germline V gene are MDHEN and SYDVKM. The CDR3 has 18 residues. With V trimmed by 7 bases and J by 2 bases, 19 bases remained unmatched.

This chain links TRBV4-3 with TRBJ2-7, with TRBD1 as a possible D gene (6 bases). Looked up from germline, CDR1 is LGHNA and CDR2 is YSLEER. The CDR3 sequence is 18 residues long. V was cut by 4 bases and J by 2 bases, with 24 bases left in between. The chain's CDR3 is CASSPNPPGQSTPYEQYF. DNA for the CDR3: TGCGCCAGCAGCCCAAACCCCCCCGGACAGAGTACCCCCTACGAGCAGTACTTC.

As concerns this clone: Its ends do not fully match the called genes, so a read error is possible. The chain has TRBV7-9 and TRBJ1-3; 8 bases agree with TRBD1. The CDR3 has 15 amino acids. Per the germline V gene, CDR1 is SEHNR and CDR2 is FQNEAQ (reference sequence). CDR3 sequence: CSSSLAGDRGNTIYF. The CDR3 DNA follows: TGTTCCAGCAGCTTAGCGGGGGACAGGGGAAACACCATATATTTT.

This chain connects TRBV28 to TRBJ2-5; D remains ambiguous. The J call is uncertain, as TRBJ2-7 better fits the DNA end. Germline V lookup: CDR1 MDHEN, CDR2 SYDVKM. This CDR3 has 13 amino acids. The CDR3 nucleotides read TGTGCCAGCAGTTTCGCGAGATACTACGAGCAGTACTTC. It is translated as CASSFARYYEQYF.

The rearrangement links TRBV10-3 to TRBJ1-1, with 9 bases lining up with TRBD1. Germline V lookup: CDR1 ENHRY, CDR2 SYGVKD. This CDR3 spans 16 amino acids. Trimming removed 5 bases from V and 5 bases from J; junction bases left unmatched: 12. The CDR3 loop is CAISKDRGMAGTEAFF. The CDR3 DNA reads TGTGCCATCAGTAAGGACAGGGGCATGGCGGGGACTGAAGCTTTCTTT.

The chain joins TRBV6-6 to TRBJ1-4; 8 bases are a match to TRBD1. Germline CDR1 is MNHNY and CDR2 is SVGAGI (reference sequence). V lost 5 bases, J lost 6 bases, and 5 bases stayed unmatched. This CDR3 has 14 residues. The CDR3 DNA follows: TGTGCCAGCAGTCCGGACAGGGTGTATGAAAAACTGTTTTTT. This codes for CASSPDRVYEKLFF.

The chain carries TRBV18 and TRBJ2-6; D possibly corresponds to TRBD2 (6 bases). From germline, CDR1 is KGHSH and CDR2 LQKENI. Trimming pared 2 bases from V and 3 bases from J, leaving 8 bases between. The CDR3 is made up of 15 amino acids. The CDR3 DNA sequence: TGTGCCAGCTCACCAGCGGGGTATGGGGCCAACGTCCTGACTTTC. Its protein product is CASSPAGYGANVLTF.

In the case of this clone: The same CDR3 is also encoded by other DNA sequences in this sample. V and J are TRBV20-1 and TRBJ1-4; D unresolved. V lost 5 bases and J lost 8, with 9 bases in between. CDR3 length: 11 residues. Germline lookup yields CDR1 DFQATT and CDR2 SNEGSKA (reference sequence). The CDR3 DNA reads as TGCAGTGCTCCAGAACTAGAAAAACTGTTTTTT. Protein product: CSAPELEKLFF.

The chain has TRBV10-1 and TRBJ2-7, with D possibly matching TRBD1 (5 bases). This CDR3 is 11 amino acids long. In germline, CDR1 is WNHNN, CDR2 SYGVQD (reference sequence). The CDR3, as DNA: TGCGCTTGTGGCAGGGCCTACGAGCAGTACTTC. This translates into CACGRAYEQYF.

V usage is TRBV19 and J usage is TRBJ2-3, with 9 bases fitting TRBD1. Trimming removed 2 bases from V and 2 bases from J; junction bases left unmatched: 2. CDR1 and CDR2 from the germline V gene are LNHDA and SQIVND (reference sequence). The CDR3 covers 15 residues. CDR3 coding DNA: TGTGCCAGTAGTATACGGACAGGGGACACAGATACGCAGTATTTT. Protein product: CASSIRTGDTDTQYF.

The chain carries TRBV11-3 and TRBJ1-2; 9 positions agree with TRBD1. The CDR3 extends over 14 amino acids. Germline V gene data show CDR1 as SGHNT and CDR2 as YENEEA. J lost 8 bases, V lost 3 bases, and 7 bases had no gene match. The CDR3 is CASSLGRTGEGYTF. The DNA of the CDR3 is TGTGCCAGCAGCTTGGGTAGGACAGGGGAAGGCTACACCTTC. The full variable domain, its missing parts supplied by reference TRBV11-3 and TRBJ1-2, is EAGVVQSPRYKIIEKKQPVAFWCNPISGHNTLYWYLQNLGQGPELLIRYENEEAVDDSQLPKDRFSAERLKGVDSTLKIQPAELGDSAVYLCASSLGRTGEGYTFGSGTRLTVV.

The chain employs TRBV28 and TRBJ2-5, with D maybe TRBD1 (6 bases). V lost 6 bases to trimming and J lost 2 bases, with 16 bases between them. Per the germline V gene, CDR1 is MDHEN and CDR2 is SYDVKM. The CDR3 is 15 amino acids. The chain's CDR3 is CASSRGQQIQETQYF. The CDR3 nucleotides are TGTGCCAGCAGCCGAGGACAGCAGATTCAAGAGACCCAGTACTTC.

There are a few counts of this clone. The chain couples TRBV27 to TRBJ2-1; 8 nucleotides line up with TRBD2. CDR3 length equals 16 residues. Germline CDR1 reads MNHEY; CDR2 reads SMNVEV (reference sequence). V was pared by 5 bases and J by 7 bases, with 13 bases of the junction left unmatched. The CDR3 region is CASSPPGLVDLNEQFF. In DNA form, the CDR3 reads TGTGCCAGCAGTCCGCCGGGACTAGTAGATCTAAATGAGCAGTTCTTC.